This TCR beta chain is drawn from a study of patients and donors after allogeneic stem cell transplantation (TCRdb year 2020). The library came from RT-PCR. TCRdb records NextSeq 550 as the sequencer. The raw public data were reprocessed by TCRdb itself: fastp quality trimming at Q25, MiXCR clonotype calling, in-frame beta chains only. Rows with one shared CDR3 protein collapse into an entry with the most common genes and DNA. Counted in this sample were about a million distinct CDR3 sequences; roughly 18% of them appeared once. Of the sample, approximately 5.9% falls within the top ten clones. V ends up 5 bases short and J 5 bases short, with an unmatched junction base count of 10. Including cysteine and phenylalanine, the CDR3 has 15 amino acids. This entry keeps only the CDR3 DNA: 45 bases, framed from base 1. CDR1 SGHTA and CDR2 FQGTGA were looked up in the germline V gene. To note about this clonotype: Its antigen has not been determined. No base qualities exist here, and no much larger clone lies one base off it.

The TCR was taken from a human donor who was either an allogeneic HSCT recipient or a stem cell or donor lymphocyte infusion donor (not recorded which). It is not recorded whose cells these are; they may come from a transplant donor. The sample comprised blood, either unsorted or a sorted T cell fraction (not recorded which). The V gene is TRBV7-3 and the J gene is TRBJ1-1; 8 junctional bases match TRBD1. The CDR3 protein: CASSVGGQGVTEAFF. The bases are TGTGCCAGCAGCGTCGGTGGACAGGGAGTAACTGAAGCTTTCTTT.